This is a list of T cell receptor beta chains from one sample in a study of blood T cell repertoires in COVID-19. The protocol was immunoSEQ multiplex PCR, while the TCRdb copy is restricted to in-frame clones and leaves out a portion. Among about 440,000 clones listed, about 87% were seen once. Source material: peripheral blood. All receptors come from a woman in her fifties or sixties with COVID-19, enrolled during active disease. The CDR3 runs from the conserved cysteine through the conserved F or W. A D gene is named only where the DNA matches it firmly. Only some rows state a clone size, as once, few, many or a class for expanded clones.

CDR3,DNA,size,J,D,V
CASSLDPPTSGSHITRTDTQYF,TGCGCCAGCAGCTTGGACCCTCCGACTAGCGGATCCCACATCACGAGAACAGATACGCAGTATTTT,-,TRBJ2-3,TRBD2,TRBV5-1
CASSFGGDEKLFF,TGCGCCAGCAGCTTCGGCGGGGATGAAAAACTGTTTTTT,-,TRBJ1-4,-,TRBV5-1
CATSRVAGGEETQYF,TGTGCCACCAGCAGAGTAGCGGGGGGTGAAGAGACCCAGTACTTC,-,TRBJ2-5,TRBD2,TRBV15
CASSPTVTYGYTF,TGTGCCAGCAGCCCCACCGTTACTTATGGCTACACCTTC,-,TRBJ1-2,-,TRBV5-5
CASSEGGVAMNTEAFF,TGTGCCAGCAGCGAAGGAGGGGTGGCCATGAACACTGAAGCTTTCTTT,-,TRBJ1-1,-,TRBV9
CASSLQGARGYTF,TGTGCCAGCAGCTTACAAGGGGCGCGGGGCTACACCTTC,-,TRBJ1-2,-,TRBV5-4
CASMEIGDGTEAFF,TGCGCCAGCATGGAAATAGGGGATGGCACTGAAGCTTTCTTT,few,TRBJ1-1,-,TRBV10-2
CASSFRDRAGSPLHF,TGTGCCAGCAGTTTCCGGGACAGGGCCGGGTCACCCCTCCACTTT,-,TRBJ1-6,TRBD1,TRBV27
CASSVSGGPSTDTQYF,TGTGCCAGCAGCGTTTCGGGGGGGCCGAGCACAGATACGCAGTATTTT,-,TRBJ2-3,TRBD2,TRBV9
CASSEYNMNTEAFF,TGTGCCAGCAGTGAATATAACATGAACACTGAAGCTTTCTTT,few,TRBJ1-1,-,TRBV6-1